This TCR beta chain was observed in a study of cytomegalovirus exposure and HLA in healthy donors. Study-wide results and caveats: 87-base-pair reads could not separate some V segments, including TRBV6-2 and TRBV6-3. Information on immune exposure was restricted to one variable (CMV serostatus).

Both 60 Vbeta primers and 13 Jbeta primers went into the PCR. Generated by immunoSEQ multiplex PCR, the TCRdb table keeps only in-frame clones and is missing some. The sample includes around 130,000 clones, around 83% of them seen just once. Germline-derived CDR1 and CDR2 are SGHRS and YFSETQ. There are 16 residues in the CDR3. The ends were cut back, 0 bases at V and 4 bases at J, with 16 bases in the middle. As to this clone: The antigen is not known.

The sequencing input was PBMCs. This clonotype originated in a woman in her late teens or twenties in good health and CMV-seropositive. V usage is TRBV5-1 and J usage is TRBJ1-1; a possible D gene is TRBD1 (5 bases). CDR3 sequence (DNA): TGCGCCAGCAGCTTGGGTGTTGGTGGGGCGAGCACTGAAGCTTTCTTT. Translated, it gives CASSLGVGGASTEAFF.